This TCR beta chain came from a study of neurological immune-mediated disorders. V lost 4 bases, J lost 7 bases, and 17 bases lay in between. The CDR3 is 15 amino acids. The germline V gene encodes CDR1 LGHNA and CDR2 YNFKEQ. This clonotype has at least ten counts. The time point was: longitudinal time-point 3. Each CDR3 protein gets one entry after TCRdb re-called the 5' RACE reads with MiXCR. The sample has around 53,000 distinct CDR3 sequences; 8% to 9% are singletons. Sequenced input: PBMCs. The receptor was isolated from a woman in her thirties or forties in good health. The chain recombines TRBV4-2 with TRBJ1-5; a weak D match, TRBD1 (5 bases). CDR3 in amino acids: CASSPRERGGQPQHF. CDR3 sequence (DNA): TGTGCCAGCAGCCCCCGCGAGAGGGGCGGCCAGCCCCAGCATTTT.